Sequencing of this T cell receptor beta chain was carried out in a study of early T cells in non-severe SARS-CoV-2 infection. Turning to the study itself: Bulk RNA from unsorted whole blood was sequenced; chains were unpaired.

Researchers attached unique molecular identifiers to individual cDNA molecules. TCRdb independently ran MiXCR on the 5' RACE reads; one entry per CDR3 protein. The sample yields roughly 54,000 distinct CDR3 sequences, around 12% seen once. General study results and limits: Anti-spike CD8 responses were favored by VDJdb matching, which missed private and CD4 specificities.

This clonotype was recorded a few times. What it binds is unknown. Trimming removed 7 bases from V and 1 base from J, with 14 bases in between. Germline V lookup: CDR1 LNHDA, CDR2 SQIVND (reference sequence). The CDR3 has 16 residues. This chain connects TRBV19 to TRBJ1-6; D gene ambiguous. Sequencing was performed on whole blood. This clonotype originated in an adult who was a healthcare worker with PCR-confirmed SARS-CoV-2 infection or an uninfected control (not recorded which). CDR3 in DNA: TGTGCCAGTATATCCGGTACTTCGTCCTATAATTCACCCCTCCACTTT. This sequence encodes CASISGTSSYNSPLHF. The full variable domain, its missing parts supplied by reference TRBV19 and TRBJ1-6, is DGGITQSPKYLFRKEGQNVTLSCEQNLNHDAMYWYRQDPGQGLRLIYYSQIVNDFQKGDIAEGYSVSREKKESFPLTVTSAQKNPTAFYLCASISGTSSYNSPLHFGNGTRLTVT.